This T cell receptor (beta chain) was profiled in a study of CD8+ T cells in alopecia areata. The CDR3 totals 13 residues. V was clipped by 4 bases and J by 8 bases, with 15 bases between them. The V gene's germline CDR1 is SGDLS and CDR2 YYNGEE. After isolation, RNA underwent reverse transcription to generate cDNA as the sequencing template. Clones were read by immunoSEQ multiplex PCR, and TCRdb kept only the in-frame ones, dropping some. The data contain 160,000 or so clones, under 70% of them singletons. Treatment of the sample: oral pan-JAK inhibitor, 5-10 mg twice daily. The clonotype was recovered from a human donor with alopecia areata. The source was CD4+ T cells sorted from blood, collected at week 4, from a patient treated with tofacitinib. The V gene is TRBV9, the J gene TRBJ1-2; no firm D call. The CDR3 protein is CASSPDLTLGYTF. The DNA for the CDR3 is TGTGCCAGCAGCCCGGATCTTACTCTGGGCTACACCTTC.